These T cell receptor beta chains were read from a single sample in a study of T cell responses to AZD1222 COVID-19 vaccine. The assay was immunoSEQ multiplex PCR, and TCRdb's table has in-frame clones only and misses some. The sample includes about 79,000 clones, more than 70% of them seen just once. The specimen was peripheral blood, collected on day 0 of AZD1222 vaccination. These receptors were collected from an adult in good health. The CDR3 runs from the conserved cysteine through the conserved F or W. Each record gives: J gene, D gene, V gene, CDR3 DNA, CDR3 protein. The D gene is left open where the match is weak.

j_call: TRBJ1-1; d_call: NA; v_call: TRBV6-6; cdr3_nt: TGTGCCAGCAGCCTGCCGGACGTGCCCACCGACACTGAAGCTTTCTTT; cdr3_aa: CASSLPDVPTDTEAFF
j_call: TRBJ1-6; d_call: TRBD1; v_call: TRBV2; cdr3_nt: TGTGCCAGCAGTCTCTCAGGGGGCAATTCACCCCTCCACTTT; cdr3_aa: CASSLSGGNSPLHF
j_call: TRBJ2-4; d_call: NA; v_call: TRBV6-2/TRBV6-3; cdr3_nt: TGTGCCAGCAGTGCCCCCCAAGCGGTAGCCAAAAACATTCAGTACTTC; cdr3_aa: CASSAPQAVAKNIQYF
j_call: TRBJ1-5; d_call: NA; v_call: TRBV6-5; cdr3_nt: TGTGCCAGCATTCACAGGGATAGCAATCAGCCCCAGCATTTT; cdr3_aa: CASIHRDSNQPQHF
j_call: TRBJ1-2; d_call: TRBD1; v_call: TRBV30; cdr3_nt: TGTGCCGGCAGGGGGAATGGCTACACCTTC; cdr3_aa: CAGRGNGYTF
j_call: TRBJ2-2; d_call: TRBD1; v_call: TRBV11-2; cdr3_nt: TGTGCCAGCAGCTTAGTGCGACAGGGCACCGGGGAGCTGTTTTTT; cdr3_aa: CASSLVRQGTGELFF
j_call: TRBJ1-2; d_call: NA; v_call: TRBV9; cdr3_nt: TGTGCCAGCAGCCCGACAGGCGACTATGGCTACACCTTC; cdr3_aa: CASSPTGDYGYTF
j_call: TRBJ1-5; d_call: NA; v_call: TRBV7-2; cdr3_nt: TGTGCCAGCAGCTTAGATCAGGTCCAGCCCCAGCATTTT; cdr3_aa: CASSLDQVQPQHF
j_call: TRBJ2-7; d_call: TRBD1; v_call: TRBV3-1/TRBV3-2; cdr3_nt: TGTGCCAGCAGCCAACCCCCCCGGACAGGGAGCAACGAGCAGTACTTC; cdr3_aa: CASSQPPRTGSNEQYF
j_call: TRBJ2-1; d_call: TRBD1; v_call: TRBV11-2; cdr3_nt: TGTGCCAGCAGCCTGGGACAGGGAAACACCGGGCAGTTCTTC; cdr3_aa: CASSLGQGNTGQFF
j_call: TRBJ2-5; d_call: NA; v_call: TRBV4-2; cdr3_nt: TGTGCCAGCAGCCAAGACGCCCTCAGACAAGAGACCCAGTACTTC; cdr3_aa: CASSQDALRQETQYF
j_call: TRBJ1-2; d_call: NA; v_call: TRBV15; cdr3_nt: TGTGCCACCAGCAGAGATACAGTAAACTATGGCTACACCTTC; cdr3_aa: CATSRDTVNYGYTF